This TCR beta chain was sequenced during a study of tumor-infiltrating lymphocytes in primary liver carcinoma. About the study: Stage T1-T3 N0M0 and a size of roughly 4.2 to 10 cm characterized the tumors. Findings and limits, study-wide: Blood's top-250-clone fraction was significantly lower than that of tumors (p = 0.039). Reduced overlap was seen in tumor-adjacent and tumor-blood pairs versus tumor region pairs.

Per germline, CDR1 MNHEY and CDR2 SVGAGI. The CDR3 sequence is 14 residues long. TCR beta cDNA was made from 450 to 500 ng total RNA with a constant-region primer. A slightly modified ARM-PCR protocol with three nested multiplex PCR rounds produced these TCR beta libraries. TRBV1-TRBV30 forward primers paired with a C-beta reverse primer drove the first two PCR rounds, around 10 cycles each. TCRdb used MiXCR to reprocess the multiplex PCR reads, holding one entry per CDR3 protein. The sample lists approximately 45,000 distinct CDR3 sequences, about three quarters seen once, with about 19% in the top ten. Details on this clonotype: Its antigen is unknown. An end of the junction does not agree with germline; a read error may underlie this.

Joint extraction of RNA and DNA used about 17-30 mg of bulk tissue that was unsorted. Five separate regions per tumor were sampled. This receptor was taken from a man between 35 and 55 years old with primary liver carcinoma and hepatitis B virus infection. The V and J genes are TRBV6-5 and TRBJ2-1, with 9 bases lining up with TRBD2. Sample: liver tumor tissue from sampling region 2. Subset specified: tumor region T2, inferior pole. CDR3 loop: CARSRLADYNKQFF. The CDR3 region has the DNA TGTGCCAGGAGTCGACTAGCGGATTACAATAAGCAATTCTTC.